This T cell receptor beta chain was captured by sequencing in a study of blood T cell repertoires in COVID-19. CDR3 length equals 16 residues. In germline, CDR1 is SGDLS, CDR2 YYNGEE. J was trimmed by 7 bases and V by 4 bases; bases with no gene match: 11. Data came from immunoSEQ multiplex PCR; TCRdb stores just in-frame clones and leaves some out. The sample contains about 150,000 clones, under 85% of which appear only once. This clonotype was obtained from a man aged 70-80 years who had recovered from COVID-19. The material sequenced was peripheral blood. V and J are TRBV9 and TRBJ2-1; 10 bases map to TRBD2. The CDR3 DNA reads TGTGCCAGCAGCCCCGTGGCTAGCGGGAGTTCAAATGAGCAGTTCTTC. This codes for CASSPVASGSSNEQFF.